This T cell receptor (beta chain) was captured in a study of CD8 T cells in Susac syndrome (dated by TCRdb to the late 2010s). A note on the overall study: Repertoire sequencing was used to test whether CD8+ T cell activation and differentiation in Susac syndrome was antigen driven. Clonality of the CD8+ T cell repertoire was compared between eleven to twelve healthy donors, about 14 Susac syndrome patients and 15 multiple sclerosis patients. Findings and caveats that apply to the study as a whole: The study acknowledged that relatively few individuals were included in the TCR sequencing and HLA analysis.

RNA was extracted using the RNeasy kit, and about 0.5 to 1 ug of the RNA was reverse transcribed with random hexamers. The immunoSEQ multiplex PCR assay, covering 54 Vbeta and 13 Jbeta segments, was used to amplify TCR beta CDR3 regions. To correct PCR amplification bias, a synthetic template baseline was used for both primer optimization and computational correction. From the authors' description of their analysis: Only productive sequences were kept, with reads annotated to V, D and J genes according to IMGT and analyzed in immunoSEQ Analyzer. Clonality was computed as one minus Shannon entropy normalized by log2 of the number of productive unique sequences. For each patient and control, public and private clones were evaluated within the 100 most prevalent clones. A clone was defined as Susac-specific if it was absent from the healthy and MS cohorts, from roughly 980 published viral clones and from other ImmuneACCESS disease sequences. TCRdb cleaned the public reads at Q25 with fastp, built clones with MiXCR and kept in-frame beta chains. Every CDR3 protein is listed once, alongside the most common genes and DNA of its rows. TCRdb's processing, not the authors' own work, is the source of the V and J calls. The sample table lists some 140,000 distinct CDR3 sequences, about 93% of them with a count of one. The ten most abundant clones make up under 0.25% of the sample.

Concerning this clonotype itself: Its antigen has not been determined. Base qualities are not at hand, and no much larger clone is one base apart.

Peripheral blood CD8+ and CD4+ T cells from healthy donors, Susac syndrome patients and multiple sclerosis patients were profiled by high-throughput TCR beta sequencing. The multiple sclerosis controls were treatment-naive patients who had stable or active relapsing-remitting disease and met the revised McDonald criteria. Bulk CD8+ and CD4+ T cells were purified by magnetic negative isolation, whereas CD8+ TEMRA cells were enriched by FACS. Blood was drawn into EDTA tubes, processed within 24 hours, and PBMCs were isolated by density gradient centrifugation. PBMCs intended for TCR sequencing were cryopreserved in liquid nitrogen and thawed later in a water bath at 37 degrees C. The sorted or isolated CD4+, CD8+ and CD8+ TEMRA cells reached a purity of at least 90%. CDR1 and CDR2, looked up from the germline V gene, are SGHRS and YFSETQ. The CDR3, cysteine through phenylalanine, is 15 amino acids long. Only the CDR3 DNA is retained, 45 bases long and in frame from the first base. The trim is 4 bases for V and 6 bases for J, with a gap of 19 bases between the germline ends.

The source material was CD8+ T cells from PBMCs. The clonotype comes from a human donor with multiple sclerosis. This chain joins TRBV5-1 to TRBJ1-2; the D gene cannot be named for sure. Read as DNA, the sequence is TGCGCCAGCAGCCGTACCGACCCAAGGGTACATGGCTACACCTTC. The encoded protein is CASSRTDPRVHGYTF.